The 8 T cell receptor beta chains reported below all come from one sample, sequenced in a study of identifying expanded T cells in peripheral blood (dated by TCRdb to between 2018 and 2021). Library creation used the immunoSEQ multiplex PCR assay. TCRdb took this table from immuneACCESS and kept in-frame rearrangements with V and J called. Such tables lack part of the clones; where checked against another copy, unresolved V genes explain under half of the gap, and the rest is unexplained. This sample gives about 97,000 clones in total; about nine tenths of them show up just once. The leading ten clones occupy 14% of the sample. The source material was blood. These receptors all stem from a person between 18 and 75 years old in good health.

This clone turned up a few times. The rearrangement links TRBV7-9 to TRBJ2-5, with 7 bases that match TRBD1. J gave up 3 bases and V 5 bases, and 6 bases lay outside the gene matches. Germline V lookup: CDR1 SEHNR, CDR2 FQNEAQ (reference sequence). This CDR3 is built from 14 residues. The CDR3 bases are TGTGCCAGCAGCCAGAAAGGACAGGAAGAGACCCAGTACTTC. This translates into CASSQKGQEETQYF.

CDR3 loop: CASSYKSGTGDTQYF. CDR3 coding DNA: TGTGCCAGCAGTTATAAATCCGGGACGGGCGATACGCAGTATTTT. V gene TRBV2 combines with J gene TRBJ2-3; D may correspond to TRBD1 or TRBD2 (5 bases each). Germline-derived CDR1 and CDR2 are SNHLY and FYNNEI. Deletions cut 5 bases from V and 6 bases from J, with 18 bases between. This CDR3 spans 15 amino acids.

This chain joins TRBV28 and TRBJ1-1; maybe TRBD1 (6 bases). V was clipped by 5 bases and J by 7 bases, with 17 bases between them. This CDR3 spans 14 amino acids. Looked up from germline, CDR1 is MDHEN and CDR2 is SYDVKM. The CDR3 is CASSTTGLGDEAFF. DNA for the CDR3: TGTGCCAGCAGTACGACAGGCTTAGGGGATGAAGCTTTCTTT.

The chain recombines TRBV5-6 with TRBJ2-5; D unresolved. The CDR3 has 13 amino acids. Trimming left V 4 bases short and J 5 bases short, with 12 bases between. Germline V gene data show CDR1 as SGHDT and CDR2 as YYEEEE. The CDR3 spells CASSPGRRETQYF. CDR3 DNA sequence: TGTGCCAGCAGCCCGGGCCGACGGGAGACCCAGTACTTC.

A single count supports this clone. V usage is TRBV6-1 and J usage is TRBJ2-2; 8 positions match TRBD1. CDR1 and CDR2 (germline): MNHNS, SASEGT. This CDR3 region has 15 residues. V dropped 2 bases and J dropped 6; count of bases not matched to a gene: 5. In DNA form, the CDR3 reads TGTGCCAGCAGTGAACAGGGGGCTGCAGCCGGGGAGCTGTTTTTT. Its protein is CASSEQGAAAGELFF.

This clone was seen a single time. The V call is TRBV7-3, the J call TRBJ2-2; 15 bases align to TRBD2. V lost 6 bases, J lost 3 bases, and 5 bases stayed unmatched. Germline CDR1 SGHTA, CDR2 FQGTGA. The CDR3 sequence is 17 residues long. CDR3 DNA sequence: TGTGCCAGCAGTCGGACTAGCGGGAGGGCCGACACCGGGGAGCTGTTTTTT. Translating it yields CASSRTSGRADTGELFF.

The chain carries TRBV10-3 and TRBJ2-7; 12 nucleotides line up with TRBD1. The V gene end was trimmed by 5 bases and the J gene end by 6 bases; junction bases not matched to a gene: 14. Germline V gene sequence: CDR1 ENHRY, CDR2 SYGVKD. The CDR3 has 17 residues. CDR3 nucleotide sequence: TGTGCCATCAGTAAGGGACAGGGGGCGGAAGGCTTGGGCGAGCAGTACTTC. This encodes CAISKGQGAEGLGEQYF.

This chain joins TRBV2 and TRBJ2-5, with no clear D. Trimming took off 4 bases at V and 5 bases at J, with 14 bases between the two ends. The CDR3 totals 14 residues. Germline V gene sequence: CDR1 SNHLY, CDR2 FYNNEI. Here the CDR3 reads CASSGDLGWETQYF. DNA for the CDR3: TGTGCCAGCAGTGGCGACTTGGGGTGGGAGACCCAGTACTTC.